This is a list of T cell receptor beta chains from one sample in a study of blood T cell repertoires in COVID-19. The method was immunoSEQ multiplex PCR; TCRdb's version includes in-frame clones alone and lacks a portion of them. This sample has roughly 100,000 clones, with 75% to 85% found just once. Sequencing was done on a sample of peripheral blood. The source is a man at least 80 years old with COVID-19, enrolled during active disease. Each CDR3 is given with its conserved first and last residue. D genes are given only for firm matches. Only part of the rows carry a size: once, few, many, or a class if the clone is expanded.

j_gene: TRBJ1-1; abundance: NA; v_gene: TRBV6-5; d_gene: TRBD1; CDR3nt: TGTGCCAGCAGATCCGGGACAGGGGTTTCTGAAGCTTTCTTT; CDR3aa: CASRSGTGVSEAFF
j_gene: TRBJ2-5; abundance: NA; v_gene: TRBV5-4; d_gene: TRBD1; CDR3nt: TGTGCCAGCAGCCCGGGACAGGCCCAAGAGACCCAGTACTTC; CDR3aa: CASSPGQAQETQYF
j_gene: TRBJ2-7; abundance: NA; v_gene: TRBV6-5; d_gene: TRBD2; CDR3nt: TGTGCCAGCATGTTAGCGGGTAGTTCCTACGAGCAGTACTTC; CDR3aa: CASMLAGSSYEQYF
j_gene: TRBJ1-5; abundance: NA; v_gene: TRBV30; d_gene: TRBD1; CDR3nt: TGTGCCTGGAGCGCAGGGGGCCATCAGCCCCAGCATTTT; CDR3aa: CAWSAGGHQPQHF
j_gene: TRBJ1-5; abundance: NA; v_gene: TRBV6-5; d_gene: NA; CDR3nt: TGTGCCAGCTCTCTGACAGCCTATAGCAATCAGCCCCAGCATTTT; CDR3aa: CASSLTAYSNQPQHF
j_gene: TRBJ2-7; abundance: NA; v_gene: TRBV3-1/TRBV3-2; d_gene: NA; CDR3nt: TGTGCCAGCAGCCAAGAGGGGGGGCGAAGCTACGAGCAGTACTTC; CDR3aa: CASSQEGGRSYEQYF
j_gene: TRBJ2-3; abundance: NA; v_gene: TRBV18; d_gene: NA; CDR3nt: TGTGCCAGCTCACCACCGGGGAGGTCGATTGGGACAGATACGCAGTATTTT; CDR3aa: CASSPPGRSIGTDTQYF
j_gene: TRBJ1-2; abundance: NA; v_gene: TRBV12-3/TRBV12-4; d_gene: TRBD1; CDR3nt: TGTGCCAGCTGTATCTTTCAGGGGGTTGGCTACACCTTC; CDR3aa: CASCIFQGVGYTF
j_gene: TRBJ2-3; abundance: NA; v_gene: TRBV6-6; d_gene: TRBD1; CDR3nt: TGTGCCAGTGGCCGGGACAGGGGTACAGATACGCAGTATTTT; CDR3aa: CASGRDRGTDTQYF
j_gene: TRBJ1-4; abundance: NA; v_gene: TRBV6-5; d_gene: NA; CDR3nt: TGTGCCAGCAGTCCACTCACAGGGTTAATGGAAAAACTGTTTTTT; CDR3aa: CASSPLTGLMEKLFF
j_gene: TRBJ2-3; abundance: once; v_gene: TRBV4-1; d_gene: TRBD2; CDR3nt: TGCGCCAGCAGCCAAACCGTAGCGGGAGGGCCGACGGATACGCAGTATTTT; CDR3aa: CASSQTVAGGPTDTQYF
j_gene: TRBJ2-7; abundance: NA; v_gene: TRBV4-1; d_gene: TRBD1; CDR3nt: TGCGCCAGCAGCCAAGATGTCAGGGGGCGATACGAGCAGTACTTC; CDR3aa: CASSQDVRGRYEQYF
j_gene: TRBJ2-5; abundance: NA; v_gene: TRBV20-1; d_gene: NA; CDR3nt: TGCAGTGCTAGATTAGCTGAGACCCAGTACTTC; CDR3aa: CSARLAETQYF
j_gene: TRBJ1-4; abundance: NA; v_gene: TRBV28; d_gene: NA; CDR3nt: TGTGCCAGCAGTCAACAGGGTGCTAATGAAAAACTGTTTTTT; CDR3aa: CASSQQGANEKLFF
j_gene: TRBJ1-1; abundance: NA; v_gene: TRBV10-2; d_gene: TRBD1; CDR3nt: TGCGCCAGTGCTGGTGGGGCAGGGGGGTACACTGAAGCTTTCTTT; CDR3aa: CASAGGAGGYTEAFF
j_gene: TRBJ2-7; abundance: many; v_gene: TRBV11-2; d_gene: TRBD2; CDR3nt: TGTGCCAGCAGCCCGCAACGACTAGCGGGAGCTGGCGAGCAGTACTTC; CDR3aa: CASSPQRLAGAGEQYF
j_gene: TRBJ2-1; abundance: NA; v_gene: TRBV9; d_gene: NA; CDR3nt: TGTGCCAGCAGGGGGACTTCCAATGAGCAGTTCTTC; CDR3aa: CASRGTSNEQFF
j_gene: TRBJ1-3; abundance: few; v_gene: TRBV3-1/TRBV3-2; d_gene: TRBD1; CDR3nt: TGTGCCAGCAGCCAAGACGGGACAGGGGGCTTGAAAGGTGGAAACACCATATATTTT; CDR3aa: CASSQDGTGGLKGGNTIYF
j_gene: TRBJ2-1; abundance: NA; v_gene: TRBV5-1; d_gene: NA; CDR3nt: TGCGCCAGCAGCTTGGGACAGGTTAGCTCCTACAATGAGCAGTTCTTC; CDR3aa: CASSLGQVSSYNEQFF
j_gene: TRBJ1-4; abundance: NA; v_gene: TRBV15; d_gene: NA; CDR3nt: TGTGCCACCAGCAGAGTCCGGGGGGAAAAACTGTTTTTT; CDR3aa: CATSRVRGEKLFF
j_gene: TRBJ1-4; abundance: NA; v_gene: TRBV19; d_gene: NA; CDR3nt: TGTGCCAGTAGAGGGGCAGGGAAGCTGTTTTTT; CDR3aa: CASRGAGKLFF
j_gene: TRBJ2-3; abundance: NA; v_gene: TRBV5-1; d_gene: NA; CDR3nt: TGCGCCAGCAGCTTGGACGGGACTCGCACAGATACGCAGTATTTT; CDR3aa: CASSLDGTRTDTQYF
j_gene: TRBJ2-1; abundance: NA; v_gene: TRBV10-3; d_gene: TRBD1; CDR3nt: TGTGCCATCAAACGGGACAGGGGCTACAATGAGCAGTTCTTC; CDR3aa: CAIKRDRGYNEQFF
j_gene: TRBJ2-3; abundance: NA; v_gene: TRBV2; d_gene: NA; CDR3nt: TGTGCCAGCAGTGAATGGAAGGGGCCCAACGATACGCAGTATTTT; CDR3aa: CASSEWKGPNDTQYF
j_gene: TRBJ1-4; abundance: NA; v_gene: TRBV12-3/TRBV12-4; d_gene: NA; CDR3nt: TGTGCCAGCAGACGCGGGACCGCTGAAAAACTGTTTTTT; CDR3aa: CASRRGTAEKLFF
j_gene: TRBJ1-1; abundance: NA; v_gene: TRBV7-3; d_gene: NA; CDR3nt: TGTGCCAGCAGCTTCCAGTGCACTGAAGCTTTCTTT; CDR3aa: CASSFQCTEAFF
j_gene: TRBJ2-2; abundance: NA; v_gene: TRBV5-1; d_gene: TRBD1; CDR3nt: TGCGCCAGCAGCGGGACAGGGGGGCGTCACACCGGGGAGCTGTTTTTT; CDR3aa: CASSGTGGRHTGELFF
j_gene: TRBJ2-7; abundance: NA; v_gene: TRBV24-1; d_gene: TRBD1; CDR3nt: TGTGCCACCAGTGATGGACAGGGGGCTCTCTACGAGCAGTACTTC; CDR3aa: CATSDGQGALYEQYF